The clone carrying this T cell receptor (beta chain) was found a few times. This entry is derived from a study of T cells after yellow fever vaccination. TCRdb reprocessed the 5' RACE reads via MiXCR and lists one record per CDR3 protein. The sample has 250,000 to 400,000 distinct CDR3 sequences, about 4% seen once; the top ten hold approximately 23%. V lost 0 bases, J lost 4 bases, and 12 bases lay in between. This CDR3 contains 14 residues. Germline V lookup: CDR1 DFQATT, CDR2 SNEGSKA (reference sequence). The chain joins TRBV20-1 to TRBJ1-2; D may be TRBD1 (5 bases). This sequence originates from a man between 18 and 35 years old who received the YFV17D yellow fever vaccine. The source was PBMCs, collected 5 days after the yellow fever booster vaccination. The CDR3 sequence is CSARELGGGYGYTF. The CDR3 nucleotides read TGCAGTGCTAGAGAATTGGGCGGGGGCTATGGCTACACCTTC.